One sample yielded the 4 T cell receptor beta chains listed below, sequenced in a study of post-analysis software for immune sequencing data. Study results and limitations: With TRBV5-6, TRBV5-1 and TRBV20-1 included, about five TRBV segments were more frequent in patients than in controls.

Tagging with unique molecular identifiers was a feature of the TCR beta cDNA libraries. TCRdb re-derived calls from the PCR reads in MiXCR, one entry per CDR3 protein. Among fewer than 550,000 distinct CDR3 sequences listed, about a third were seen once. Their antigens are not known. The sequenced sample was blood. These receptors were obtained from a girl aged 2-17 years with multiple sclerosis.

The J gene is TRBJ1-2, the V gene TRBV3-1; perhaps TRBD1 as D (5 bases). The germline V gene has CDR1 LGHDT and CDR2 YNNKEL (reference sequence). Trimming took 4 bases from V and 4 from J, leaving 16 bases between them. The CDR3 is made up of 15 amino acids. The CDR3 is CASSPGRGDFYGYTF. In DNA form, the CDR3 reads TGTGCCAGCAGCCCCGGGCGGGGGGACTTCTATGGCTACACCTTC.

The genes are TRBV20-1 and TRBJ2-3, with unresolved D. Germline CDR1 DFQATT, CDR2 SNEGSKA (reference sequence). V shed 3 bases and J shed 2 bases, with 9 bases lying between them. The CDR3 loop spans 13 amino acids. The CDR3 DNA reads TGCAGTGCTAGCGTCAGACCCACAGATACGCAGTATTTT. Translating gives CSASVRPTDTQYF.

This rearrangement joins TRBV29-1 to TRBJ2-4, with 8 bases that match TRBD1. TRBJ2-7 explains the end of the DNA better; the J call may be wrong. CDR3 length equals 13 residues. Germline V lookup: CDR1 SQVTM, CDR2 ANQGSEA. CDR3 sequence (DNA): TGCAGCGTTGGACAGGGGAAACACTACGAGCAGTACTTC. Translation gives CSVGQGKHYEQYF.

This clonotype was counted only a few times. This sequence joins TRBV19 and TRBJ2-3; D is uncertain. The ends were cut back, 3 bases at V and 3 bases at J, with 10 bases in the middle. The CDR3 has 14 residues. From germline, CDR1 is LNHDA and CDR2 SQIVND (reference sequence). The CDR3 sequence is CASSMVARTDTQYF. In DNA, the CDR3 is TGTGCCAGTAGTATGGTTGCCAGAACAGATACGCAGTATTTT. Using reference TRBV19 and TRBJ2-3 for the parts outside the CDR3, the full variable domain is DGGITQSPKYLFRKEGQNVTLSCEQNLNHDAMYWYRQDPGQGLRLIYYSQIVNDFQKGDIAEGYSVSREKKESFPLTVTSAQKNPTAFYLCASSMVARTDTQYFGPGTRLTVL.